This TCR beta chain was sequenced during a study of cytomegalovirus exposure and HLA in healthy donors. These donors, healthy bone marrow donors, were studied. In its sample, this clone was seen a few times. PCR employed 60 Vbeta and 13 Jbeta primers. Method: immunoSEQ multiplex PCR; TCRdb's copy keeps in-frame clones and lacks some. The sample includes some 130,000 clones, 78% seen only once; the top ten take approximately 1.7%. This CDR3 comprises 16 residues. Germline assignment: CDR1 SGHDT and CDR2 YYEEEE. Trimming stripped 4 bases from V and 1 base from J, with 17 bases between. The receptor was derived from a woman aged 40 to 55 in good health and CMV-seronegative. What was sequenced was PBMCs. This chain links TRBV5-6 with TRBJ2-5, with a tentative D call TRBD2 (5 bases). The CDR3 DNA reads TGTGCCAGCAGCCCCGGACTGGTACCGTTCCAAGAGACCCAGTACTTC. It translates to CASSPGLVPFQETQYF. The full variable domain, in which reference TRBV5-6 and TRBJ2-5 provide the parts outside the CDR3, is DAGVTQSPTHLIKTRGQQVTLRCSPKSGHDTVSWYQQALGQGPQFIFQYYEEEERQRGNFPDRFSGHQFPNYSSELNVNALLLGDSALYLCASSPGLVPFQETQYFGPGTRLLVL.